Listed below are T cell receptor beta chains from one sample, sequenced in a study of T cell responses to AZD1222 COVID-19 vaccine. Profiling relied on immunoSEQ multiplex PCR, and the TCRdb table lists in-frame clones only, not all of them. The data contain some 99,000 clones, approximately 89% of them singletons. The source was peripheral blood, collected 28 days after the second AZD1222 dose. These receptors were collected from an adult who received the AZD1222 COVID-19 vaccine. Both conserved end residues are part of each CDR3. D genes are given only for firm matches. Expanded clones are given a class, and other clones once, few, many or no size at all.

j_gene: TRBJ2-7; d_gene: TRBD2; v_gene: TRBV19; abundance: .; CDR3nt: TGTGCCAGTAGTATGCGGGGGGTCTACGAGCAGTACTTC; CDR3aa: CASSMRGVYEQYF
j_gene: TRBJ2-2; d_gene: TRBD1; v_gene: TRBV7-3; abundance: .; CDR3nt: TGTGCCAGCAGCGACGACAGGGCCCTGAACACCGGGGAGCTGTTTTTT; CDR3aa: CASSDDRALNTGELFF
j_gene: TRBJ1-1; d_gene: .; v_gene: TRBV10-3; abundance: .; CDR3nt: TGTGCCATCAGTGAACCCAGCCTGAACACTGAAGCTTTCTTT; CDR3aa: CAISEPSLNTEAFF
j_gene: TRBJ1-2; d_gene: .; v_gene: TRBV7-2; abundance: .; CDR3nt: TGTGCCAGCAGCTTAGCGCTAGGTGGCTACACCTTC; CDR3aa: CASSLALGGYTF
j_gene: TRBJ1-2; d_gene: .; v_gene: TRBV7-9; abundance: .; CDR3nt: TGTGCCAGCAGTCTCGGGGCTAACTATGGCTACACCTTC; CDR3aa: CASSLGANYGYTF
j_gene: TRBJ2-6; d_gene: .; v_gene: TRBV30; abundance: once; CDR3nt: TGTGCCTGGAGAAACCGGGGTTCTGGGGCCAACGTCCTGACTTTC; CDR3aa: CAWRNRGSGANVLTF
j_gene: TRBJ2-3; d_gene: .; v_gene: TRBV24-1; abundance: .; CDR3nt: TGTGCCACCAGTGTCCACCCTGACAGCGAGAGCACAGATACGCAGTATTTT; CDR3aa: CATSVHPDSESTDTQYF
j_gene: TRBJ1-3; d_gene: .; v_gene: TRBV6-1; abundance: once; CDR3nt: TGTGCCAGCAGTGAAAACTGGGCTGCGAACACCATATATTTT; CDR3aa: CASSENWAANTIYF
j_gene: TRBJ2-7; d_gene: .; v_gene: TRBV6-5; abundance: once; CDR3nt: TGTGCCAGCAGTCCCCCCGGACTAAACTACGAGCAGTACTTC; CDR3aa: CASSPPGLNYEQYF
j_gene: TRBJ2-1; d_gene: TRBD2; v_gene: TRBV28; abundance: .; CDR3nt: TGTGCCAGCAGTAGTCCCGGGACTAGCGGGACTTACAATGAGCAGTTCTTC; CDR3aa: CASSSPGTSGTYNEQFF
j_gene: TRBJ1-4; d_gene: .; v_gene: TRBV5-8; abundance: .; CDR3nt: TGTGCCAGCAGCCAACGGACTAATGAAAAACTGTTTTTT; CDR3aa: CASSQRTNEKLFF
j_gene: TRBJ1-5; d_gene: .; v_gene: TRBV29-1; abundance: .; CDR3nt: TGCAGCGTTGCCGACACAAATCAGCCCCAGCATTTT; CDR3aa: CSVADTNQPQHF
j_gene: TRBJ2-7; d_gene: .; v_gene: TRBV7-2; abundance: .; CDR3nt: TGTGCCAGCAGCTTAGCCGGGATCTACGAGCAGTACTTC; CDR3aa: CASSLAGIYEQYF
j_gene: TRBJ2-5; d_gene: TRBD1; v_gene: TRBV7-2; abundance: .; CDR3nt: TGTGCCAGCAGCCGCGGACAGGGGGCGAAGACCCAGTACTTC; CDR3aa: CASSRGQGAKTQYF
j_gene: TRBJ1-6; d_gene: .; v_gene: TRBV2; abundance: .; CDR3nt: TGTGCCAGCAGTGAAGCGTGGACCGACAGCCTTATTAATTCACCCCTCCACTTT; CDR3aa: CASSEAWTDSLINSPLHF
j_gene: TRBJ2-2; d_gene: TRBD1; v_gene: TRBV19; abundance: .; CDR3nt: TGTGCCAGTAATCTAAAACAGGGGGCGTTCAATGGGGAGCTGTTTTTT; CDR3aa: CASNLKQGAFNGELFF
j_gene: TRBJ2-1; d_gene: .; v_gene: TRBV28; abundance: once; CDR3nt: TGTGCCAGCAGTGTGGCAGGGTACGGTGAGCAGTTCTTC; CDR3aa: CASSVAGYGEQFF
j_gene: TRBJ1-2; d_gene: .; v_gene: TRBV28; abundance: .; CDR3nt: TGTGCCAGCAGTTTGGACGTCGCCGGAGGCTATGGCTACACCTTC; CDR3aa: CASSLDVAGGYGYTF
j_gene: TRBJ1-2; d_gene: .; v_gene: TRBV4-3; abundance: .; CDR3nt: TGCGCCAGCAGCCAAGACAGGACGCTAATCTATGGCTACACCTTC; CDR3aa: CASSQDRTLIYGYTF
j_gene: TRBJ2-1; d_gene: .; v_gene: TRBV27; abundance: once; CDR3nt: TGTGCCAGCAGTTTCCCGGGGGGCCTGTACAATGAGCAGTTCTTC; CDR3aa: CASSFPGGLYNEQFF
j_gene: TRBJ2-1; d_gene: .; v_gene: TRBV5-6; abundance: .; CDR3nt: TGTGCCAGCAGAGGTGGGATAAATGAGCAGTTCTTC; CDR3aa: CASRGGINEQFF
j_gene: TRBJ1-3; d_gene: .; v_gene: TRBV7-3; abundance: once; CDR3nt: TGTGCCAGCAGATTAGGTCCGGGCTCTGGAAACACCATATATTTT; CDR3aa: CASRLGPGSGNTIYF
j_gene: TRBJ2-1; d_gene: .; v_gene: TRBV30; abundance: .; CDR3nt: TGTGCCTGGAGCCCTCTTATGGGGGGCGACTACAATGAGCAGTTCTTC; CDR3aa: CAWSPLMGGDYNEQFF
j_gene: TRBJ1-3; d_gene: .; v_gene: TRBV30; abundance: .; CDR3nt: TGTGCCTTGGGCCTAGGAAACACCATATATTTT; CDR3aa: CALGLGNTIYF
j_gene: TRBJ2-4; d_gene: TRBD1; v_gene: TRBV6-2/TRBV6-3; abundance: .; CDR3nt: TGTGCCAGCAGTTACACTCCCGGGACAGGGGGAGGTAAAAACATTCAGTACTTC; CDR3aa: CASSYTPGTGGGKNIQYF
j_gene: TRBJ1-5; d_gene: .; v_gene: TRBV30; abundance: .; CDR3nt: TGTGCCTGGAGTGTACTAAAGGGAACCCAAAATCAGCCCCAGCATTTT; CDR3aa: CAWSVLKGTQNQPQHF
j_gene: TRBJ1-2; d_gene: TRBD1; v_gene: TRBV7-2; abundance: .; CDR3nt: TGTGCCAGCAGCAAAAACAGGGGGCAAAACTATGGCTACACCTTC; CDR3aa: CASSKNRGQNYGYTF
j_gene: TRBJ1-2; d_gene: .; v_gene: TRBV15; abundance: medium-sized; CDR3nt: TGTGCCACCAGCCCTAGTAACGGGGCAGGTTATGGCTACACCTTC; CDR3aa: CATSPSNGAGYGYTF
j_gene: TRBJ1-3; d_gene: TRBD1; v_gene: TRBV7-7; abundance: .; CDR3nt: TGTGCCAGCAGCTCAACACCGGGAGGGGGCAAAGGCCCCATATATTTT; CDR3aa: CASSSTPGGGKGPIYF
j_gene: TRBJ2-2; d_gene: .; v_gene: TRBV6-4; abundance: .; CDR3nt: TGTGCCACCAAGGGGGACACCGACACCGGGGAGCTGTTTTTT; CDR3aa: CATKGDTDTGELFF
j_gene: TRBJ2-3; d_gene: .; v_gene: TRBV2; abundance: once; CDR3nt: TGTGCCAGCAGTAAAATAGGGGATACGCAGTATTTT; CDR3aa: CASSKIGDTQYF
j_gene: TRBJ2-4; d_gene: TRBD1; v_gene: TRBV29-1; abundance: .; CDR3nt: TGCAGCGTTGAAGGGGGACAGCTACTAGCCAAAAACATTCAGTACTTC; CDR3aa: CSVEGGQLLAKNIQYF
j_gene: TRBJ1-5; d_gene: TRBD1; v_gene: TRBV11-2; abundance: .; CDR3nt: TGTGCCAGCAGCTTAGATGGGGACAGGCGGAATCAGCCCCAGCATTTT; CDR3aa: CASSLDGDRRNQPQHF
j_gene: TRBJ2-1; d_gene: .; v_gene: TRBV4-3; abundance: .; CDR3nt: TGCGCCAGCAGCCAAGGGGGGCTTGGGGATGAGCAGTTCTTC; CDR3aa: CASSQGGLGDEQFF
j_gene: TRBJ1-6; d_gene: TRBD1; v_gene: TRBV5-4; abundance: .; CDR3nt: TGTGCCAGCAGCTCGGGCGGGACAGGGCTTAATTCACCCCTCCACTTT; CDR3aa: CASSSGGTGLNSPLHF
j_gene: TRBJ1-1; d_gene: .; v_gene: TRBV18; abundance: .; CDR3nt: TGTGCCAGCTCACCACCGGTCAGCGGGACTCTTGAAGCTTTCTTT; CDR3aa: CASSPPVSGTLEAFF
j_gene: TRBJ2-5; d_gene: .; v_gene: TRBV7-7; abundance: .; CDR3nt: TGTGCCAGCAGCTTAGCGGGGGGTCCGGTGGAGACCCAGTACTTC; CDR3aa: CASSLAGGPVETQYF
j_gene: TRBJ2-5; d_gene: TRBD2; v_gene: TRBV13; abundance: .; CDR3nt: TGTGCCAGCAGCCCGGGGGGGATGATCCAAGAGACCCAGTACTTC; CDR3aa: CASSPGGMIQETQYF
j_gene: TRBJ2-3; d_gene: TRBD1; v_gene: TRBV19; abundance: .; CDR3nt: TGTGCCAGTAGACAGGGGATGACAGATACGCAGTATTTT; CDR3aa: CASRQGMTDTQYF
j_gene: TRBJ2-7; d_gene: .; v_gene: TRBV6-5; abundance: .; CDR3nt: TGTGCCAGCGGAGGACAGTCTCCCTACGAGCAGTACTTC; CDR3aa: CASGGQSPYEQYF
j_gene: TRBJ2-1; d_gene: TRBD2; v_gene: TRBV19; abundance: .; CDR3nt: TGTGCCAGTAGTATCGCTAGCGGGGGGGCGAATGAGCAGTTCTTC; CDR3aa: CASSIASGGANEQFF
j_gene: TRBJ2-7; d_gene: TRBD2; v_gene: TRBV7-3; abundance: .; CDR3nt: TGTGCCAGCAGTCTAAATGGGCGGGAGATGGACGAGCAGTACTTC; CDR3aa: CASSLNGREMDEQYF
j_gene: TRBJ2-1; d_gene: TRBD1; v_gene: TRBV4-1; abundance: .; CDR3nt: TGCGCCAGCAGCCAAGATAGGAGGACAGGCTACAATGAGCAGTTCTTC; CDR3aa: CASSQDRRTGYNEQFF